The 12 T cell receptor beta chains presented below share a single source sample, sequenced in a study of T-cell reconstitution after alpha-beta-depleted transplantation in children. It was with unique molecular identifiers that the TCRbeta library was prepared. TCRdb passed the PCR reads through MiXCR, listing each CDR3 protein once. Of 97,000 or so distinct CDR3 sequences in the sample, approximately 6% were seen once. This specimen consisted of PBMCs, mostly from graft donor cells, obtained 60 days after TCRalphabeta/CD19-depleted stem cell transplant. These receptor sequences come from a female patient aged 2-9 years who had a stem cell transplant for Fanconi anemia, so the T cells may come from the graft donor.

This clonotype was detected ten times or more. The rearrangement joins TRBV12-3 or TRBV12-4 to TRBJ1-2; 8 bases are shared with TRBD1. After removal of 6 bases from V and 7 bases from J, the junction contained 7 bases not matched to a gene. This CDR3 region has 13 residues. CDR3 amino acids: CASRPGQGGGYTF. The CDR3 DNA is TGTGCCAGCAGACCCGGACAGGGTGGTGGCTACACCTTC.

This clonotype has ten or more counts. The chain has TRBV9 and TRBJ2-7, with TRBD1 identical over 9 bases. V was pared by 4 bases and J by 1 base, with 3 bases of the junction left unmatched. Germline lookup yields CDR1 SGDLS and CDR2 YYNGEE. This CDR3 is 14 amino acids long. The CDR3 bases are TGTGCCAGCAGCACGGGACAGGGATCCTACGAGCAGTACTTC. Protein: CASSTGQGSYEQYF.

The CDR3 protein is CASSGQNTEAFF. The CDR3 DNA follows: TGCGCCAGCAGCGGACAGAACACTGAAGCTTTCTTT. This chain links TRBV5-1 with TRBJ1-1; D is possibly TRBD1 (5 bases). This CDR3 has 12 residues. In germline, CDR1 is SGHRS, CDR2 YFSETQ. The ends were cut back, 4 bases at V and 1 base at J, with 5 bases in the middle.

In this sample, this clonotype turned up many times. The CDR3 DNA is TGCAGTGCTAGAGCGGGAGGGCCGTATAATGAGCAGTTCTTC. Translating gives CSARAGGPYNEQFF. J is TRBJ2-1 and V is TRBV20-1; 8 positions match TRBD2. Germline V CDR1 and CDR2: DFQATT, SNEGSKA (reference sequence). The length of the CDR3 is 14 residues. V dropped 1 base and J dropped 7; count of bases not matched to a gene: 6.

The chain carries TRBV20-1 and TRBJ2-2; D is perhaps TRBD2 (5 bases). This CDR3 region has 13 residues. Germline V gives CDR1 DFQATT, CDR2 SNEGSKA (reference sequence). Between the trimmed V and J ends, which lost 0 bases and 7 bases, there was a span of 9 bases. CDR3 sequence: CSARDAGGGELFF. In DNA, the CDR3 is TGCAGTGCTAGAGATGCGGGCGGCGGGGAGCTGTTTTTT.

In its sample, this clonotype was seen many times. The chain combines TRBV2 with TRBJ2-3; 9 nucleotides match TRBD2. Trimming at V came to 6 bases and at J to 2 bases, leaving 12 bases not matched to a gene. CDR1 and CDR2 (germline): SNHLY, FYNNEI. The length of the CDR3 is 17 residues. The CDR3 bases are TGTGCCAGCAGCCTCGTTACGACTAGCGGAATCACAGATACGCAGTATTTT. It encodes CASSLVTTSGITDTQYF. The full variable domain, with the rest looked up from reference TRBV2 and TRBJ2-3, is EPEVTQTPSHQVTQMGQEVILRCVPISNHLYFYWYRQILGQKVEFLVSFYNNEISEKSEIFDDQFSVERPDGSNFTLKIRSTKLEDSAMYFCASSLVTTSGITDTQYFGPGTRLTVL.

This clonotype came up many times. The J gene is TRBJ2-1, the V gene TRBV9; 7 nucleotides match TRBD2. There are 17 residues in the CDR3. Germline V gives CDR1 SGDLS, CDR2 YYNGEE. V gave up 0 bases and J gave up 4 bases; unmatched junction bases: 10. The CDR3 region has the DNA TGTGCCAGCAGCGTAGATTTGCGGGAGATAAGATACAATGAGCAGTTCTTC. This encodes CASSVDLREIRYNEQFF.

Comments on this clonotype: Since a much larger clone is just one base distant, this may be a read error. The chain combines TRBV11-2 with TRBJ2-1, with unresolved D. Germline loops: CDR1 SGHAT, CDR2 FQNNGV. The CDR3 length is 15 residues. CDR3 in amino acids: CPSSFSSGAYNEQFF. The CDR3 region has the DNA TGTCCCAGCAGCTTTTCGTCAGGAGCCTACAATGAGCAGTTCTTC.

The sample holds a few counts of this clonotype. V and J are TRBV7-2 and TRBJ2-3; 8 nucleotides align to TRBD2. The germline V gene has CDR1 SGHTA and CDR2 FQGNSA. This CDR3 is built from 14 residues. The J segment lost 11 bases and the V segment lost 4 bases, leaving 11 bases of the junction unmatched. The CDR3 nucleotides are TGTGCCAGCAGCTCGCATTCCTCGGGGGGGATGCAGTATTTT. The encoded protein is CASSSHSSGGMQYF. Using reference TRBV7-2 and TRBJ2-3 for the parts outside the CDR3, the full variable domain is GAGVSQSPSNKVTEKGKDVELRCDPISGHTALYWYRQSLGQGLEFLIYFQGNSAPDKSGLPSDRFSAERTGGSVSTLTIQRTQQEDSAVYLCASSSHSSGGMQYFGPGTRLTVL.

This clonotype was counted ten times or more. The rearrangement uses TRBV12-3 or TRBV12-4 and TRBJ2-7; 8 bases are a match to TRBD1. This CDR3 spans 16 amino acids. V lost 5 bases, J lost 0 bases, and 9 bases stayed unmatched. The CDR3: CASSTGTGSSSYEQYF. As DNA, the CDR3 is TGTGCCAGCAGTACCGGGACAGGATCGAGCTCCTACGAGCAGTACTTC.

This clonotype was found a few times. The chain is built from TRBV5-1 and TRBJ2-6; 12 bases are a match to TRBD2. V trimming: 4 bases; J trimming: 0 bases; junction bases outside the gene matches: 5. The germline CDR1 and CDR2 sequences are SGHRS and YFSETQ. The CDR3 covers 18 residues. The CDR3 protein is CASSLAGGSDSGANVLTF. CDR3 nucleotides: TGCGCCAGCAGCCTAGCGGGGGGGTCGGACTCTGGGGCCAACGTCCTGACTTTC.

This clonotype occurred a few times. V usage is TRBV2 and J usage is TRBJ2-7; D is undetermined. The CDR3 length is 14 residues. Germline V gene sequence: CDR1 SNHLY, CDR2 FYNNEI. V shed 8 bases and J shed 0 bases, with 14 bases lying between them. The CDR3 region has the DNA TGTGCCAGCGAGTCCACGGAAAGCTCCTACGAGCAGTACTTC. This encodes CASESTESSYEQYF.